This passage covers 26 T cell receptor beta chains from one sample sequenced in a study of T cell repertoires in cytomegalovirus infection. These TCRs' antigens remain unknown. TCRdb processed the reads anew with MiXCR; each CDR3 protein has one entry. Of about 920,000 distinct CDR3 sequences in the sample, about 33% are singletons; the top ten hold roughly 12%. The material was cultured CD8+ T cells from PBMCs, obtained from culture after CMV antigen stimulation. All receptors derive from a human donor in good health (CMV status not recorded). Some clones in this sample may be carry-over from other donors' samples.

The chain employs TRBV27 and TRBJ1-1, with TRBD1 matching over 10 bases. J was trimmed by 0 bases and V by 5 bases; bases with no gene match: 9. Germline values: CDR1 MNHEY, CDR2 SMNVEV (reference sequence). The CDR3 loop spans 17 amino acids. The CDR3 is CASSTRTGGRLNTEAFF. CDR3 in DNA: TGTGCCAGCAGTACCCGGACAGGGGGAAGATTGAACACTGAAGCTTTCTTT.

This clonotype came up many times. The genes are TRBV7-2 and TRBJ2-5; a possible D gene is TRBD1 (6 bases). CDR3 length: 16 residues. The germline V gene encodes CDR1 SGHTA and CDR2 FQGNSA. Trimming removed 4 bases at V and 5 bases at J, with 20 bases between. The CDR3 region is CASSSMSTGFRETQYF. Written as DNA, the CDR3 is TGTGCCAGCAGCTCTATGTCGACAGGATTTAGGGAGACCCAGTACTTC.

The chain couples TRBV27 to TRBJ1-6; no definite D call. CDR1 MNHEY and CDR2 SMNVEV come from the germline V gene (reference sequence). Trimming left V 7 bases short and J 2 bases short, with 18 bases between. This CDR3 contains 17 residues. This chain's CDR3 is CASTAVGPSAYNSPLHF. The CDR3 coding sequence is TGTGCCAGCACGGCTGTTGGCCCTTCGGCCTATAATTCACCCCTCCACTTT.

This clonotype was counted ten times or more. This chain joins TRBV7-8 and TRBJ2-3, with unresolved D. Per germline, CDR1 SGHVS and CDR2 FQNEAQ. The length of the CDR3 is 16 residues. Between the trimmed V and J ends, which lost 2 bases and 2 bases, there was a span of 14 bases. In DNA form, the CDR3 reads TGTGCCAGCAGCTTACCCGCTTCCCCCATCACAGATACGCAGTATTTT. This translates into CASSLPASPITDTQYF.

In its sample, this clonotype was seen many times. CDR3 bases: TGTGCCAGCAGCTTGCCCCAGGGGGTGTACACCGGGGAGCTGTTTTTT. Protein sequence: CASSLPQGVYTGELFF. The chain recombines TRBV7-8 with TRBJ2-2; 7 positions agree with TRBD1. Per the germline V gene, CDR1 is SGHVS and CDR2 is FQNEAQ. The CDR3 sequence is 16 residues long. The trim removed 3 bases at V and 3 bases at J, leaving 7 bases unmatched.

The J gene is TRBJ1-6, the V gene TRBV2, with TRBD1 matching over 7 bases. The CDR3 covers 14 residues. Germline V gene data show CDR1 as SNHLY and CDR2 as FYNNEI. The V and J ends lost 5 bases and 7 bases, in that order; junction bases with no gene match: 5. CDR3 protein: CASSTRDSNSPLHF. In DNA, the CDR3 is TGTGCCAGCAGTACCCGGGACAGCAATTCACCCCTCCACTTT.

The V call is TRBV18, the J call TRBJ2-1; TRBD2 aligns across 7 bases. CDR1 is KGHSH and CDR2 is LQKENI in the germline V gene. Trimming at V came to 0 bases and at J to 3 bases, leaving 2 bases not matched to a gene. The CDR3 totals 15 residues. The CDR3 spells CASSPPGRDYNEQFF. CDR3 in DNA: TGTGCCAGCTCACCACCGGGGAGGGACTACAATGAGCAGTTCTTC.

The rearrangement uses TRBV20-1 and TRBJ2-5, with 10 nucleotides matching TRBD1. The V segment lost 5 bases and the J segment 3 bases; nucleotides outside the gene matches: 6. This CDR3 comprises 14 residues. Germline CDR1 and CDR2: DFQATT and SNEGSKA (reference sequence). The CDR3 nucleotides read TGCAGTGCTTATCCGGGACAGGGGAAAGAGACCCAGTACTTC. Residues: CSAYPGQGKETQYF.

The CDR3 is CSVEGRRGPETPVGRYYGYTF. In DNA form, the CDR3 reads TGCAGCGTTGAAGGACGACGGGGGCCCGAAACCCCTGTAGGCCGTTACTATGGCTACACCTTC. The chain is built from TRBV29-1 and TRBJ1-2; the D gene is possibly TRBD1 (6 bases). Between the trimmed V and J ends, which lost 1 base and 3 bases, there was a span of 33 bases. Per the germline V gene, CDR1 is SQVTM and CDR2 is ANQGSEA. The CDR3 is 21 amino acids.

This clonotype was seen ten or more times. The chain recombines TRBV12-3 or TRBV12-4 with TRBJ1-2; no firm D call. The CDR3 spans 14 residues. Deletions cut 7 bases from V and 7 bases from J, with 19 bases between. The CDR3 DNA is TGTGCCAGCACCACGGACGTAGCTCCGCTTGGCTACACCTTC. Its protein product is CASTTDVAPLGYTF.

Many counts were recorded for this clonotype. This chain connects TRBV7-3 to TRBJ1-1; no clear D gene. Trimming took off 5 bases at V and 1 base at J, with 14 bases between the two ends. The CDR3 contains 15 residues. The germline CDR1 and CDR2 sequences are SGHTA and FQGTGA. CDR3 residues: CASSENLEGNTEAFF. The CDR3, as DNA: TGTGCCAGCAGCGAAAACCTCGAAGGGAACACTGAAGCTTTCTTT.

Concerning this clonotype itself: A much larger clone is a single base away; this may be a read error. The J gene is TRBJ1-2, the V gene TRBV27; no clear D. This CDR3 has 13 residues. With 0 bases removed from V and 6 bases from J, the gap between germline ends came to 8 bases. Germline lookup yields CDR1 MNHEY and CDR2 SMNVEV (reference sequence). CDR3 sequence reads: CASSLSASHGYTF. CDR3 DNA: TGTGCCAGCAGTTTATCGGCCAGCCATGGCTACACCTTC.

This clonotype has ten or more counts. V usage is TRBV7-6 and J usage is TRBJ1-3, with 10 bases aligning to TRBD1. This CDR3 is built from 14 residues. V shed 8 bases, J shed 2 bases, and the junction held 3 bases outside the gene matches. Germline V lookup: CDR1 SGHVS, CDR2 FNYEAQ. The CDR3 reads CASSDRGPGNTIYF. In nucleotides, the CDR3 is TGTGCCAGCTCCGACAGGGGGCCTGGAAACACCATATATTTT.

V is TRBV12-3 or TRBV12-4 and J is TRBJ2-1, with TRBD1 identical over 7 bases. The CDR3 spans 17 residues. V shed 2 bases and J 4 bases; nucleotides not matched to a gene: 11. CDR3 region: CASSLWGWDRAYNEQFF. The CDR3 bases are TGTGCCAGCAGTTTATGGGGGTGGGACAGAGCATACAATGAGCAGTTCTTC.

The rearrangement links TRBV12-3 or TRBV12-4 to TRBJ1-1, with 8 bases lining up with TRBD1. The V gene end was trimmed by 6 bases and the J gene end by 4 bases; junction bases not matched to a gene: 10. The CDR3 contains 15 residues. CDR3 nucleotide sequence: TGTGCCAGCAGAGGAGGGTCGACAGGGGTCACTGAAGCTTTCTTT. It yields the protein CASRGGSTGVTEAFF.

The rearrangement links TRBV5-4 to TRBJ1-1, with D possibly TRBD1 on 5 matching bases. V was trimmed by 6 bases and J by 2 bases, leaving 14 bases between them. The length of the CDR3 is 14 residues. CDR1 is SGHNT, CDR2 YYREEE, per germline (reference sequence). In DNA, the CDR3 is TGTGCCAGCACCTGGGGGGGAGGAAACACTGAAGCTTTCTTT. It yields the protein CASTWGGGNTEAFF. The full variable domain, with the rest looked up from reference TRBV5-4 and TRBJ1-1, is ETGVTQSPTHLIKTRGQQVTLRCSSQSGHNTVSWYQQALGQGPQFIFQYYREEENGRGNFPPRFSGLQFPNYSSELNVNALELDDSALYLCASTWGGGNTEAFFGQGTRLTVV.

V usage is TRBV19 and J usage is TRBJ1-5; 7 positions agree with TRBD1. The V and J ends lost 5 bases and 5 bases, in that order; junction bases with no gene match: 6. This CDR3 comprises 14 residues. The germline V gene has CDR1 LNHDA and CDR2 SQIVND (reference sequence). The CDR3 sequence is CASSRGQVHQPQHF. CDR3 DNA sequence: TGTGCCAGTAGTCGAGGACAGGTTCATCAGCCCCAGCATTTT.

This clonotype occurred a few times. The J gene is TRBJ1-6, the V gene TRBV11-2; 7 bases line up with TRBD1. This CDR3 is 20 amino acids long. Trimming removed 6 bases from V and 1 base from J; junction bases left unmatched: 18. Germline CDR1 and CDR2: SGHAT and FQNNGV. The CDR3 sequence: CASSGGQQGTLPSYNSPLHF. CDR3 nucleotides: TGTGCCAGCAGTGGTGGGCAACAGGGGACCCTCCCTTCCTATAATTCACCCCTCCACTTT.

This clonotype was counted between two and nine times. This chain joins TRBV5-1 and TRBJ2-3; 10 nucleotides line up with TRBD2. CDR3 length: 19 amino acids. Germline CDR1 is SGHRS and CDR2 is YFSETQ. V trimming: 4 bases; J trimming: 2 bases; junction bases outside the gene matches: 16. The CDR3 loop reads CASSNHGSGGPYLTDTQYF. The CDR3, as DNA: TGCGCCAGCAGCAACCACGGTAGCGGGGGGCCATACCTCACAGATACGCAGTATTTT.

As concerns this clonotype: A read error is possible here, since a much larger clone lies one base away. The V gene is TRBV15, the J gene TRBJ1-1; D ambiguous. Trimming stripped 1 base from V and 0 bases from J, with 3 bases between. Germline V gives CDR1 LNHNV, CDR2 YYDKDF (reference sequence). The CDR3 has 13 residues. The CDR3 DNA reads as TGTGCCACCAGCAGAGCTGTGAACACTGAAGCTTTCTTT. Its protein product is CATSRAVNTEAFF.

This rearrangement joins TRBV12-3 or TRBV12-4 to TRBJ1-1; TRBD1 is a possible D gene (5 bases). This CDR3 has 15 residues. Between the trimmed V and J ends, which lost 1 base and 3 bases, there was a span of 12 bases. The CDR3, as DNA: TGTGCCAGCAGTTTAGAGCCTCCAGGGTACACTGAAGCTTTCTTT. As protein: CASSLEPPGYTEAFF.

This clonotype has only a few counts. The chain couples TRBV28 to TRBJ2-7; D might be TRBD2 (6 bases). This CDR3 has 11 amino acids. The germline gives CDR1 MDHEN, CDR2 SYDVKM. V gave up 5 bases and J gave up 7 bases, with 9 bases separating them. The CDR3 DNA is TGTGCCAGCAGTGCGGGGTTAGAGCAGTACGTC. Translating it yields CASSAGLEQYV.

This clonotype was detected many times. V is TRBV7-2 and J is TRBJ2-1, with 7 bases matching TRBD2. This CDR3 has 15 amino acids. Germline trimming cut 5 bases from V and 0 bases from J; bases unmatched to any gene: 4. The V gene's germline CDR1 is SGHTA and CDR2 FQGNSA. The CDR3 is CASSVLAASYNEQFF. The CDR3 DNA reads TGTGCCAGCAGCGTCCTAGCGGCCTCCTACAATGAGCAGTTCTTC.

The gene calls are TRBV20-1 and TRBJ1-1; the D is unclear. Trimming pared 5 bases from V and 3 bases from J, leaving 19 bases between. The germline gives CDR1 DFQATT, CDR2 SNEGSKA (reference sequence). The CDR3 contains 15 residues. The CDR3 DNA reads TGCAGTGCTCCCCCCCCTCTCGGGAGATACACTGAAGCTTTCTTT. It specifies CSAPPPLGRYTEAFF.

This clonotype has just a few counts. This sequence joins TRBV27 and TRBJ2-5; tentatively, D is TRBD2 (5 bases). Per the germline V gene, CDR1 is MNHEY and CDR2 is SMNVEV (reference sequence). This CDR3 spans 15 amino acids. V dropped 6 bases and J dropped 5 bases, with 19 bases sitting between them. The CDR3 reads CASSPLVAGVETQYF. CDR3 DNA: TGTGCCAGCAGCCCGTTGGTGGCGGGCGTTGAGACCCAGTACTTC.

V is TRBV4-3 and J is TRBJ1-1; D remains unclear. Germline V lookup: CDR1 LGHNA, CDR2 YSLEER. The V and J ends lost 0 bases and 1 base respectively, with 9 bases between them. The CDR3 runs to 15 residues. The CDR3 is CASSQDRTSNTEAFF. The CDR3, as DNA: TGCGCCAGCAGCCAAGATAGAACATCGAACACTGAAGCTTTCTTT.